Included here is one T cell receptor (beta chain) sequence, with context. Some clones are missing from TCRdb's copy, which holds only in-frame ones; the method was immunoSEQ multiplex PCR. The sample carries roughly 190,000 clones, about 88% recorded once. The data belong to a study of blood T cell repertoires in COVID-19. About the study: Sources were T cells, B-cell-depleted T cells, or PBMCs; the material itself was cDNA or gDNA.

Researchers sorted participants into cohorts using their self-reported clinical history. The sample taken for sequencing was PBMCs or T cells enriched from blood (not recorded which). This sequence was found in a woman aged 25 to 45 who had recovered from COVID-19.

CDR3 nucleotides: TGTGCCAGCTCCCCCCCCCGGTCGCTCGACACAGATACGCAGTATTTT. As protein: CASSPPRSLDTDTQYF. The chain combines TRBV5-4 with TRBJ2-3; D is undetermined. Trimming took off 7 bases at V and 2 bases at J, with 20 bases between the two ends. Germline V gene data show CDR1 as SGHNT and CDR2 as YYREEE (reference sequence). The length of the CDR3 is 16 residues.